Below, one T cell receptor beta chain is given with its context. This clonotype occurred a few times. The antigen it binds to is not known. The input lacks base qualities; no much larger clone sits a single base away. These data originate in a study of T-cell memory formation after mild COVID-19 (dated by TCRdb to the early 2020s). Study-level background: TCR sequence clusters from the two donors were found to be largely donor specific. Longitudinal TCRalpha and TCRbeta repertoire sequencing tracked T-cell clones expanding and contracting after mild COVID-19 in a couple of donors. Two young, previously healthy adult volunteers made up the cohort, one male and one female. The investigation overall reported the following: Some responding clones were detected in pre-infection memory, which suggested that pre-existing cross-reactive memory T cells had joined the SARS-CoV-2 response. Balanced CD4/CD8 phenotypes were observed for clones contracting from day 15 to 85, whereas a bias towards CD4+ was observed for a second wave of clones expanding from day 15 to 37. The study included only a couple of mild cases, and larger cohorts that include severe cases with pre-infection samples were judged to be necessary. Contracting CD4+ clones were found mainly in CM and EM memory subsets, while CD8+ clones were enriched in EMRA. SARS-CoV-2 specificity was not confirmed for the second-wave clones peaking on day 37.

PBMCs were isolated by Ficoll-Paque density gradient centrifugation. The CDR3 measures 14 amino acids from cysteine to valine. The entry retains the CDR3 DNA only, 42 bases that are in frame from base 1. Trimmed from V: 4 bases; trimmed from J: 1 base; junction bases lacking a gene match: 4. The germline V gene (reference sequence) specifies SGHAT as CDR1 and FQDESV as CDR2. Sequencing was performed on an Illumina NovaSeq 6000. Using 5'RACE with constant-segment primers, TCRalpha and TCRbeta cDNA libraries were constructed, with sample barcodes and unique molecular identifiers added in the process. Trizol reagent was used to extract RNA from every sample. The libraries were amplified in two PCR steps, and the second step added a second sample barcode and Illumina TruSeq adapters. Sequencing of the libraries was done on an Illumina NovaSeq, producing 2 x 150 bp paired-end reads. The study's processing was this. With migec v1.2.7, reads were demultiplexed and then collapsed into UMI-guided consensus sequences. Using mixcr v2.1.11, UMI consensuses were aligned to TRA and TRB V and J templates and then assembled into clonotypes. A clonotype was counted as expanded or contracted only when both edgeR and NoisET called the clonotype significant, with the noise models trained on biological replicates. For edgeR calls, the cutoffs were a false discovery rate-adjusted p below 0.01 and a log2 fold-change threshold of 1. PCA with hierarchical clustering of max-normalized trajectories of the 1000 most abundant clonotypes was used as exploratory dynamics analysis. Separately sequenced CD4+ and CD8+ repertoires were used to assign the CD4 or CD8 phenotype of responding clones. TCRdb reprocessed the public reads (quality trimming at Q25 with fastp, clone calling with MiXCR) and kept in-frame beta chains. Each CDR3 protein appears once, grouped with its most common genes and DNA. TCRdb, not the authors, supplied the V and J calls. The sample data list 220,000 or so distinct CDR3 sequences, and 9.5% of these were observed just once. Together, the top ten hold 3.5% of the sample.

The chain employs TRBV11-1 and TRBJ2-7, and TRBD1 matches 7 of the central bases. Input material: PBMCs or a T cell subset sorted from them (not recorded which). The TCR comes from a man aged 18-30 years who had mild COVID-19 (a few samples of this study predate the infection). The sample titles of this study are shuffled in the database, so cell type and time point are left out; the donor was told from shared clones. The bases are TGTGCCAGCAGCTCCCTGGACAGGTCCTACGAGCAGTACGTC. This translates into CASSSLDRSYEQYV.